The rows below give T cell receptor beta chains drawn from one sample of a study of blood T cell repertoires in COVID-19. Profiled with immunoSEQ multiplex PCR; TCRdb holds only in-frame clones, not every one. The repertoire holds about 190,000 clones, roughly 80% seen once, with about an eighth in the top ten. Sequenced: peripheral blood. The receptors were gathered from a woman in her fifties or sixties with acute or convalescent COVID-19. The CDR3 runs from the conserved cysteine through the conserved F or W. The D gene is left open where the match is weak. Where a row states a size, it is once, few, many or the class of an expanded clone; other rows omit it.

abundance: .
j_gene: TRBJ1-2
d_gene: .
v_gene: TRBV18
CDR3aa: CASSLIEAYGYTF
CDR3nt: TGTGCCAGCTCACTTATAGAAGCCTATGGCTACACCTTC

abundance: .
j_gene: TRBJ1-5
d_gene: .
v_gene: TRBV19
CDR3aa: CASMEGGRSGNQPQHF
CDR3nt: TGTGCCAGTATGGAGGGGGGGCGTAGCGGCAATCAGCCCCAGCATTTT

abundance: few
j_gene: TRBJ2-2
d_gene: .
v_gene: TRBV21-1
CDR3aa: CASILTGELFF
CDR3nt: TGTGCCAGCATCCTGACAGGGGAGCTGTTTTTT

abundance: .
j_gene: TRBJ2-2
d_gene: .
v_gene: TRBV7-2
CDR3aa: CASSVDRHNTGELFF
CDR3nt: TGTGCCAGCAGCGTGGACAGACATAACACCGGGGAGCTGTTTTTT

abundance: .
j_gene: TRBJ2-7
d_gene: TRBD1
v_gene: TRBV7-9
CDR3aa: CASSSQTGGSSYEQYF
CDR3nt: TGTGCCAGCAGCTCTCAAACAGGGGGCTCGTCCTACGAGCAGTACTTC

abundance: .
j_gene: TRBJ1-2
d_gene: .
v_gene: TRBV5-6
CDR3aa: CASLFQGADYGYTF
CDR3nt: TGTGCCAGCCTCTTTCAGGGCGCGGACTATGGCTACACCTTC

abundance: .
j_gene: TRBJ1-2
d_gene: .
v_gene: TRBV19
CDR3aa: CASSIDRSYGYTF
CDR3nt: TGTGCCAGTAGTATAGACAGGTCCTATGGCTACACCTTC

abundance: .
j_gene: TRBJ1-6
d_gene: .
v_gene: TRBV7-6
CDR3aa: CASSLTPGNDSPLHF
CDR3nt: TGTGCCAGCAGCTTAACGCCGGGGAACGATTCACCCCTCCACTTT

abundance: .
j_gene: TRBJ2-1
d_gene: .
v_gene: TRBV7-2
CDR3aa: CASSLDTYNEQFF
CDR3nt: TGTGCCAGCAGCTTAGACACCTACAATGAGCAGTTCTTC

abundance: .
j_gene: TRBJ1-1
d_gene: .
v_gene: TRBV28
CDR3aa: CASSLEVYTEAFF
CDR3nt: TGTGCCAGCAGTTTAGAGGTTTACACTGAAGCTTTCTTT

abundance: .
j_gene: TRBJ1-5
d_gene: .
v_gene: TRBV10-3
CDR3aa: CAINSQGRGQPQHF
CDR3nt: TGTGCCATCAATTCACAGGGAAGGGGCCAGCCCCAGCATTTT

abundance: .
j_gene: TRBJ1-1
d_gene: .
v_gene: TRBV10-2
CDR3aa: CASSESGRPEAFF
CDR3nt: TGCGCCAGCAGTGAGTCGGGCAGGCCTGAAGCTTTCTTT

abundance: .
j_gene: TRBJ1-2
d_gene: .
v_gene: TRBV19
CDR3aa: CASRSSHGLLSSMGYTF
CDR3nt: TGTGCCAGTAGGAGTTCTCACGGTTTACTATCTTCTATGGGCTACACCTTC

abundance: .
j_gene: TRBJ2-5
d_gene: TRBD2
v_gene: TRBV4-3
CDR3aa: CASSRASSWTSGRGPETQYF
CDR3nt: TGCGCCAGCAGCCGAGCCTCTTCTTGGACTAGCGGGAGGGGTCCAGAGACCCAGTACTTC

abundance: .
j_gene: TRBJ2-2
d_gene: TRBD1
v_gene: TRBV28
CDR3aa: CASRRTGNTGELFF
CDR3nt: TGTGCCAGCAGGAGGACAGGGAACACCGGGGAGCTGTTTTTT

abundance: once
j_gene: TRBJ1-4
d_gene: .
v_gene: TRBV18
CDR3aa: CASSPTGQGGEKLFF
CDR3nt: TGTGCCAGCTCACCTACAGGGCAAGGGGGTGAAAAACTGTTTTTT

abundance: .
j_gene: TRBJ2-5
d_gene: TRBD1
v_gene: TRBV5-6
CDR3aa: CASSVRPGQGKETQYF
CDR3nt: TGTGCCAGCAGCGTGCGCCCGGGACAGGGGAAAGAGACCCAGTACTTC

abundance: .
j_gene: TRBJ2-5
d_gene: .
v_gene: TRBV28
CDR3aa: CASSTDNREAQYF
CDR3nt: TGTGCCAGCAGTACGGACAATCGCGAGGCCCAGTACTTC

abundance: .
j_gene: TRBJ1-4
d_gene: TRBD1
v_gene: TRBV6-5
CDR3aa: CASSRDRDRGKLFF
CDR3nt: TGTGCCAGCAGTCGGGACAGGGATAGGGGAAAACTGTTTTTT

abundance: .
j_gene: TRBJ2-7
d_gene: TRBD1
v_gene: TRBV11-2
CDR3aa: CASSSRQGPYEQYF
CDR3nt: TGTGCCAGCAGTTCTCGACAGGGACCCTACGAGCAGTACTTC

abundance: few
j_gene: TRBJ1-2
d_gene: TRBD1
v_gene: TRBV6-5
CDR3aa: CASSPWDRDGYTF
CDR3nt: TGTGCCAGCAGTCCCTGGGACAGGGATGGCTACACCTTC

abundance: .
j_gene: TRBJ1-5
d_gene: TRBD1
v_gene: TRBV6-5
CDR3aa: CASSQDRGGNQPQHF
CDR3nt: TGTGCCAGCTCCCAGGACAGGGGTGGCAATCAGCCCCAGCATTTT

abundance: .
j_gene: TRBJ2-7
d_gene: TRBD1
v_gene: TRBV5-6
CDR3aa: CASSVRDRVPYEQYF
CDR3nt: TGTGCCAGCAGCGTCCGGGACAGGGTCCCCTACGAGCAGTACTTC

abundance: few
j_gene: TRBJ2-2
d_gene: TRBD2
v_gene: TRBV29-1
CDR3aa: CSVIGTSGGAVGELFF
CDR3nt: TGCAGCGTTATAGGGACTAGCGGGGGGGCCGTCGGGGAGCTGTTTTTT

abundance: .
j_gene: TRBJ2-2
d_gene: .
v_gene: TRBV5-1
CDR3aa: CASSLPGNTGELFF
CDR3nt: TGCGCCAGCAGCTTGCCAGGGAACACCGGGGAGCTGTTTTTT

abundance: .
j_gene: TRBJ2-3
d_gene: .
v_gene: TRBV15
CDR3aa: CATSRDWGVASTDTQYF
CDR3nt: TGTGCCACCAGCAGAGATTGGGGGGTTGCTAGCACAGATACGCAGTATTTT

abundance: .
j_gene: TRBJ1-2
d_gene: .
v_gene: TRBV5-6
CDR3aa: CASTLVTLPYGYTF
CDR3nt: TGTGCCAGCACCTTAGTTACTTTACCCTATGGCTACACCTTC

abundance: .
j_gene: TRBJ2-3
d_gene: .
v_gene: TRBV5-1
CDR3aa: CASSLLAGPSSTDTQYF
CDR3nt: TGCGCCAGCAGCTTGCTGGCGGGTCCTTCTAGCACAGATACGCAGTATTTT

abundance: .
j_gene: TRBJ2-6
d_gene: .
v_gene: TRBV25-1
CDR3aa: CASSVPDRSVSGANVLTF
CDR3nt: TGTGCCAGCAGTGTCCCCGACAGGTCCGTCTCTGGGGCCAACGTCCTGACTTTC

abundance: .
j_gene: TRBJ2-7
d_gene: .
v_gene: TRBV7-9
CDR3aa: CASSQGVLAEAYEQYF
CDR3nt: TGTGCCAGCAGTCAGGGGGTACTAGCGGAGGCCTACGAGCAGTACTTC

abundance: .
j_gene: TRBJ2-7
d_gene: TRBD1
v_gene: TRBV6-6
CDR3aa: CASSGGQGTYEQYF
CDR3nt: TGTGCCAGCAGCGGAGGACAGGGAACCTACGAGCAGTACTTC

abundance: .
j_gene: TRBJ1-5
d_gene: .
v_gene: TRBV7-2
CDR3aa: CASSLTSQPQHF
CDR3nt: TGTGCCAGCAGCTTAACGAGTCAGCCCCAGCATTTT

abundance: few
j_gene: TRBJ2-3
d_gene: .
v_gene: TRBV12-5
CDR3aa: CASGLQGRGTDTQYF
CDR3nt: TGTGCTAGTGGTTTGCAGGGGAGGGGCACAGATACGCAGTATTTT

abundance: .
j_gene: TRBJ2-7
d_gene: .
v_gene: TRBV28
CDR3aa: CASSLFRGYEQYF
CDR3nt: TGTGCCAGCAGTTTGTTTCGGGGGTACGAGCAGTACTTC

abundance: .
j_gene: TRBJ2-7
d_gene: .
v_gene: TRBV6-5
CDR3aa: CASSSYYEQYF
CDR3nt: TGTGCCAGCAGTTCCTACTACGAGCAGTACTTC

abundance: .
j_gene: TRBJ2-2
d_gene: TRBD2
v_gene: TRBV30
CDR3aa: CAWSPLAALTGELFF
CDR3nt: TGTGCCTGGAGTCCCCTAGCGGCCCTCACCGGGGAGCTGTTTTTT

abundance: .
j_gene: TRBJ1-2
d_gene: .
v_gene: TRBV10-3
CDR3aa: CAISDRTPEGYGYTF
CDR3nt: TGTGCCATCAGTGATAGAACCCCGGAGGGGTATGGCTACACCTTC

abundance: .
j_gene: TRBJ2-2
d_gene: TRBD1
v_gene: TRBV19
CDR3aa: CASSGQGLNTGELFF
CDR3nt: TGTGCCAGTAGTGGACAGGGGCTTAACACCGGGGAGCTGTTTTTT

abundance: .
j_gene: TRBJ1-2
d_gene: TRBD1
v_gene: TRBV27
CDR3aa: CASSSWTGGGNGYTF
CDR3nt: TGTGCCAGCAGTTCTTGGACAGGGGGCGGGAATGGCTACACCTTC

abundance: few
j_gene: TRBJ2-7
d_gene: .
v_gene: TRBV29-1
CDR3aa: CSVEDQGGGQPYEQYF
CDR3nt: TGCAGCGTTGAAGATCAGGGCGGCGGACAACCCTACGAGCAGTACTTC

abundance: .
j_gene: TRBJ2-7
d_gene: TRBD1
v_gene: TRBV6-6
CDR3aa: CASRLGTGSYEQYF
CDR3nt: TGTGCCAGCAGGTTGGGGACAGGATCCTACGAGCAGTACTTC

abundance: .
j_gene: TRBJ1-5
d_gene: TRBD1
v_gene: TRBV2
CDR3aa: CASSKDRGPNQPQHF
CDR3nt: TGTGCCAGCAGCAAGGACAGGGGCCCCAATCAGCCCCAGCATTTT

abundance: .
j_gene: TRBJ2-7
d_gene: .
v_gene: TRBV20-1
CDR3aa: CSAKVEATYF
CDR3nt: TGCAGTGCTAAGGTGGAGGCAACGTACTTC

abundance: .
j_gene: TRBJ2-7
d_gene: TRBD2
v_gene: TRBV7-2
CDR3aa: CASSPEPRTSGSDEQYF
CDR3nt: TGTGCCAGCAGCCCCGAACCGAGGACTAGCGGGAGTGACGAGCAGTACTTC

abundance: .
j_gene: TRBJ1-1
d_gene: TRBD1
v_gene: TRBV5-1
CDR3aa: CASSLRTGEHPNTEAFF
CDR3nt: TGCGCCAGCAGCTTAAGGACAGGGGAGCACCCGAACACTGAAGCTTTCTTT

abundance: .
j_gene: TRBJ2-2
d_gene: .
v_gene: TRBV15
CDR3aa: CATSRRADTGELFF
CDR3nt: TGTGCCACCAGCAGGAGGGCCGACACCGGGGAGCTGTTTTTT

abundance: .
j_gene: TRBJ1-1
d_gene: .
v_gene: TRBV6-5
CDR3aa: CASSYGGRAFF
CDR3nt: TGTGCCAGCAGTTACGGAGGGAGAGCTTTCTTT

abundance: many
j_gene: TRBJ1-1
d_gene: TRBD1
v_gene: TRBV3-1/TRBV3-2
CDR3aa: CASSHWDREAAFF
CDR3nt: TGTGCCAGCAGCCATTGGGACAGGGAAGCAGCTTTCTTT

abundance: .
j_gene: TRBJ2-3
d_gene: TRBD2
v_gene: TRBV7-2
CDR3aa: CASSLRGTTDMQYF
CDR3nt: TGTGCCAGCAGCTTGCGGGGGACTACAGATATGCAGTATTTT

abundance: .
j_gene: TRBJ2-5
d_gene: TRBD2
v_gene: TRBV5-1
CDR3aa: CASSPSGRPIGETQYF
CDR3nt: TGCGCCAGCAGCCCCAGCGGGAGGCCTATTGGGGAGACCCAGTACTTC

abundance: .
j_gene: TRBJ2-3
d_gene: TRBD1
v_gene: TRBV5-6
CDR3aa: CASNTARDRGVSDTQYF
CDR3nt: TGTGCCAGCAACACCGCCCGGGACAGGGGAGTGTCAGATACGCAGTATTTT

abundance: .
j_gene: TRBJ2-5
d_gene: .
v_gene: TRBV19
CDR3aa: CASSMVGQNQETQYF
CDR3nt: TGTGCCAGTAGTATGGTCGGACAGAACCAAGAGACCCAGTACTTC

abundance: .
j_gene: TRBJ1-4
d_gene: .
v_gene: TRBV11-2
CDR3aa: CASSLAVNEKLFF
CDR3nt: TGTGCCAGCAGCTTAGCCGTCAATGAAAAACTGTTTTTT

abundance: .
j_gene: TRBJ2-1
d_gene: .
v_gene: TRBV12-5
CDR3aa: CASGFSRTSYNEQFF
CDR3nt: TGTGCTAGTGGTTTTAGCAGGACATCCTACAATGAGCAGTTCTTC

abundance: .
j_gene: TRBJ2-7
d_gene: .
v_gene: TRBV11-2
CDR3aa: CASSLGALGEQYF
CDR3nt: TGTGCCAGCAGCCTTGGGGCCCTCGGAGAGCAGTACTTC

abundance: .
j_gene: TRBJ1-3
d_gene: TRBD1
v_gene: TRBV7-8
CDR3aa: CASSAGQGNTIYF
CDR3nt: TGTGCCAGCAGCGCCGGACAGGGGAACACCATATATTTT

abundance: .
j_gene: TRBJ1-5
d_gene: TRBD1
v_gene: TRBV6-5
CDR3aa: CASSQGQGGGQPQHF
CDR3nt: TGTGCCAGCAGCCAGGGACAGGGGGGCGGTCAGCCCCAGCATTTT

abundance: .
j_gene: TRBJ1-6
d_gene: TRBD1
v_gene: TRBV13
CDR3aa: CASSERTGKISPLHF
CDR3nt: TGTGCCAGCAGCGAACGGACAGGAAAGATTTCACCCCTCCACTTT

abundance: .
j_gene: TRBJ1-3
d_gene: .
v_gene: TRBV12-3/TRBV12-4
CDR3aa: CASSYNTAIYF
CDR3nt: TGTGCCAGCAGTTATAACACCGCCATATATTTT